This TCR beta chain was retrieved from a study of T-cell memory formation after mild COVID-19 (TCRdb year 2021). For the study in its entirety: TCR sequence clusters from the two donors were found to be largely donor specific. Longitudinal TCRalpha and TCRbeta repertoire sequencing tracked T-cell clones expanding and contracting after mild COVID-19 in a couple of donors. Two young, previously healthy adult volunteers made up the cohort, one male and one female. Overall study outcomes, separate from this receptor: Contracting CD4+ clones were found mainly in CM and EM memory subsets, while CD8+ clones were enriched in EMRA. The second-wave clones that peaked on day 37 were not confirmed to be SARS-CoV-2 specific. Some responding clones were detected in pre-infection memory, which suggested that pre-existing cross-reactive memory T cells had joined the SARS-CoV-2 response. Clones that contracted from day 15 to 85 showed balanced CD4/CD8 phenotypes, whereas a second wave of clones that expanded from day 15 to 37 leaned towards CD4+. Only a couple of mild cases were covered by the study, and larger cohorts that include severe cases with pre-infection samples were considered necessary.

Ficoll-Paque density gradient centrifugation was used to isolate PBMCs. This clonotype was seen a few times. No antigen is known for it. One base away there is no much larger clone; base qualities are not given. The CDR3 spans 17 residues, from the cysteine through the phenylalanine. Kept here is only the CDR3 DNA, which spans 51 bases and is read in frame from base 1. The germline V gene (reference sequence) provides CDR1 SGHAT and CDR2 FQDESV. Germline trimming amounts to 5 bases on V and 0 bases on J, with 10 as the count of junction bases outside the gene matches. Sequencing took place on an Illumina NovaSeq 6000. cDNA libraries for TCRalpha and TCRbeta were prepared by 5'RACE using constant-segment primers, with sample barcodes and unique molecular identifiers added. RNA was extracted from every sample with Trizol reagent. Amplification of the libraries took two PCR steps, and the second step added a second sample barcode plus Illumina TruSeq adapters. Sequencing of libraries was performed on an Illumina NovaSeq with 2 x 150 bp paired-end reads. On the study's bioinformatics: The reads were demultiplexed and collapsed into UMI-guided consensus sequences using migec v1.2.7. Using mixcr v2.1.11, UMI consensuses were aligned to TRA and TRB V and J templates and then assembled into clonotypes. Expanded or contracted clonotypes were those called significant by both edgeR and NoisET, with noise models trained on biological replicates. For edgeR calls, the thresholds were a false discovery rate-adjusted p below 0.01 and a log2 fold-change of 1. As an exploratory analysis of dynamics, max-normalized trajectories of the 1000 most abundant clonotypes were examined with PCA combined with hierarchical clustering. Each responding clone was given a CD4 or CD8 phenotype based on the CD4+ and CD8+ repertoires, which had been sequenced separately. TCRdb passed the public sequencing reads through fastp at Q25 and MiXCR, retaining productive beta sequences. Every entry covers one CDR3 protein and lists the most common genes and DNA from its rows. The V and J calls, along with clone size, are taken from TCRdb and not from the paper's own processing. The sample table holds 350,000 or so distinct CDR3 sequences, of which 10% to 15% were seen once. Of the sample, about a fifth falls within the top ten clones.

The sequence is built from TRBV11-1 and TRBJ2-5, with 9 junctional bases fitting TRBD1. The TCR was taken from a man in his late teens or twenties who had mild COVID-19 (a few samples of this study predate the infection). The sample titles of this study are shuffled in the database, so cell type and time point are left out; the donor was told from shared clones. The specimen was PBMCs or a T cell subset sorted from them (not recorded which). The DNA sequence reads TGTGCCAGCAGCCGAAACCGGGGACAGGGCGACCAAGAGACCCAGTACTTC. The encoded protein is CASSRNRGQGDQETQYF.